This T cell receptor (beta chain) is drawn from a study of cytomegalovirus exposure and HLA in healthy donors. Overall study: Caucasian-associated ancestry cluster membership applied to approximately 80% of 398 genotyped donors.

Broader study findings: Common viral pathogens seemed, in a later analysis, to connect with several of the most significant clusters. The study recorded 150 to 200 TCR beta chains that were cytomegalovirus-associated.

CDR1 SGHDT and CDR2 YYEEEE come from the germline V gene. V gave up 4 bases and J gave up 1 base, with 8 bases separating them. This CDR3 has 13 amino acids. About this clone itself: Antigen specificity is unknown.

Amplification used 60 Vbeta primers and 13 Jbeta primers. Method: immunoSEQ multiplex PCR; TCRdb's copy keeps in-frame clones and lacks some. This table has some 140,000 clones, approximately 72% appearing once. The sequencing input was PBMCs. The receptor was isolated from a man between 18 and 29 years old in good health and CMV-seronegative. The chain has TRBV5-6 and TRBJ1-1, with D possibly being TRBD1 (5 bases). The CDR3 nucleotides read TGTGCCAGCAGCAACACAGGGAACACTGAAGCTTTCTTT. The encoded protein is CASSNTGNTEAFF.